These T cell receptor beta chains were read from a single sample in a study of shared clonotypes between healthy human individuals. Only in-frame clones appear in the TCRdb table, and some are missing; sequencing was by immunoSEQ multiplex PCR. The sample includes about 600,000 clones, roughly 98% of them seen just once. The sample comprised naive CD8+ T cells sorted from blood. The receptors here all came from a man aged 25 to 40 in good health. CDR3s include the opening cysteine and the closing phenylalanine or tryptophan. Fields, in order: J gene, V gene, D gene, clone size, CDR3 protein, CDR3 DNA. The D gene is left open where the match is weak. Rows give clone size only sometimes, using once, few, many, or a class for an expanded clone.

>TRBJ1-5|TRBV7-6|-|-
CASSLWAPEGSGNQPQHF
TGTGCCAGCAGCTTATGGGCACCGGAGGGTAGTGGCAATCAGCCCCAGCATTTT
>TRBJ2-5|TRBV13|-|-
CASSLEGETQYF
TGTGCCAGCAGCTTAGAGGGTGAGACCCAGTACTTC
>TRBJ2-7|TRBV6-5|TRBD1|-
CASRRDRAWEQYF
TGTGCCAGCAGAAGGGACAGGGCGTGGGAGCAGTACTTC
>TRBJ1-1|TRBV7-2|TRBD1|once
CASSPDRDMNTEAFF
TGTGCCAGCAGCCCGGACAGGGATATGAACACTGAAGCTTTCTTT
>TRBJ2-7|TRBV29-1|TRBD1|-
CSVALQGFEQYF
TGCAGCGTCGCGTTACAGGGGTTCGAGCAGTACTTC
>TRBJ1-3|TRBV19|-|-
CASRQVYSGNTIYF
TGTGCCAGTCGACAGGTCTACTCTGGAAACACCATATATTTT
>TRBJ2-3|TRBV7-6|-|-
CASSLDPQDTDTQYF
TGTGCCAGCAGCTTAGACCCCCAGGACACAGATACGCAGTATTTT
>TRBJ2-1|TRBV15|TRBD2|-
CATSTRLAGNNEQFF
TGTGCCACCAGCACGCGACTAGCGGGAAACAATGAGCAGTTCTTC
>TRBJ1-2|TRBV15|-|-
CATSRDVGADYGYTF
TGTGCCACCAGCAGAGATGTGGGGGCGGACTATGGCTACACCTTC
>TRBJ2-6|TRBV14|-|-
CASSQDIEPPPGANVLTF
TGTGCCAGCAGCCAAGACATAGAACCTCCTCCTGGGGCCAACGTCCTGACTTTC
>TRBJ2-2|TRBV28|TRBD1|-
CASSSRQGVGYGELFF
TGTGCCAGCAGCTCAAGACAGGGAGTCGGGTACGGGGAGCTGTTTTTT
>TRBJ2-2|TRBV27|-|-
CASSPVSNTGELFF
TGTGCCAGCAGCCCAGTCTCGAACACCGGGGAGCTGTTTTTT
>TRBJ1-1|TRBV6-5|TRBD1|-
CASSHRGVNTEAFF
TGTGCCAGCAGTCACAGGGGGGTGAACACTGAAGCTTTCTTT
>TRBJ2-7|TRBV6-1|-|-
CASSEGFLGLGSYEQYF
TGTGCCAGCAGTGAAGGCTTTTTGGGGCTCGGGTCCTACGAGCAGTACTTC
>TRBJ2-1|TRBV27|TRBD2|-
CASMKGGLSSYNEQFF
TGTGCCAGCATGAAGGGAGGGTTGAGCTCCTACAATGAGCAGTTCTTC
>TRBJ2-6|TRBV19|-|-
CASRERISGANVLTF
TGTGCCAGTAGAGAAAGGATCTCTGGGGCCAACGTCCTGACTTTC
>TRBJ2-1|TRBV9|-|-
CASSPLGRGHEQFF
TGTGCCAGCAGCCCGTTAGGTCGGGGGCATGAGCAGTTCTTC
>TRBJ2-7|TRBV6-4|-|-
CASTIGGVAYEQYF
TGTGCCAGCACAATAGGGGGGGTCGCCTACGAGCAGTACTTC
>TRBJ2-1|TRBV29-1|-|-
CSVGDRYNEQFF
TGCAGCGTTGGCGACAGATACAATGAGCAGTTCTTC
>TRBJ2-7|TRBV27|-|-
CASGPLQRIWDEQYF
TGTGCCAGCGGACCCTTACAGAGAATCTGGGACGAGCAGTACTTC
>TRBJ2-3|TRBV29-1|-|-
CQGITTDTQYF
TGCCAAGGCATCACGACAGATACGCAGTATTTT
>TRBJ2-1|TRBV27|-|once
CASSLSRHNEQFF
TGTGCCAGCAGTTTATCTAGACACAATGAGCAGTTCTTC
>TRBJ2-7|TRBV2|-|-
CASSDLVSSGTPNTYEQYF
TGTGCCAGCAGTGATTTGGTATCCAGCGGGACACCAAATACCTACGAGCAGTACTTC
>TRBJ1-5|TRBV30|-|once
CAWSVLFGGNQPQHF
TGTGCCTGGAGTGTACTGTTTGGTGGAAATCAGCCCCAGCATTTT
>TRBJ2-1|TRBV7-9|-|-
CASSLGGDPSEQFF
TGTGCCAGCAGCTTAGGTGGTGACCCCAGTGAGCAGTTCTTC
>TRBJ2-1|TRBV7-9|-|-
CASSLETRGEQFF
TGTGCCAGCAGCTTAGAGACTAGGGGCGAGCAGTTCTTC
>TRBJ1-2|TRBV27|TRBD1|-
CASSWAAYRGSGYTF
TGTGCCAGCAGTTGGGCCGCATACAGGGGGAGTGGCTACACCTTC
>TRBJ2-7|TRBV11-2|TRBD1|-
CASSRGQGSYEQYF
TGTGCCAGCAGCAGGGGACAGGGGTCCTACGAGCAGTACTTC
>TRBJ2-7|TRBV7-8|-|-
CASSLPPHEQYF
TGTGCCAGCAGCCTTCCTCCCCACGAGCAGTACTTC
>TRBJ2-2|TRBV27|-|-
CASSLGVGELFF
TGTGCCAGCTCTCTTGGGGTCGGGGAGCTGTTTTTT
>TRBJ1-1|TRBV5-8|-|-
CASSSPGTEAFF
TGTGCCAGCAGCTCCCCAGGGACTGAAGCTTTCTTT
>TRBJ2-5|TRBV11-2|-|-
CASSLDLLYQETQYF
TGTGCCAGCAGCTTAGATCTTCTGTACCAAGAGACCCAGTACTTC
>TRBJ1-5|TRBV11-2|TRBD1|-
CASSLAGTGGLYSNQPQHF
TGTGCCAGCAGCTTGGCCGGGACAGGGGGATTATATAGCAATCAGCCCCAGCATTTT